The 2 T cell receptor beta chains reported below all come from one sample, sequenced in a study of shared clonotypes between healthy human individuals. Terminally differentiated effector memory CD45RA+ cells were left out of the naive CD8 fraction, which was CD45RO-negative and positively selected for CCR7. Profiled with immunoSEQ multiplex PCR; TCRdb holds only in-frame clones, not every one. Of 1.5 million to 2.5 million clones in the sample, approximately 94% were seen once. The sequencing input was naive CD8+ T cells sorted from blood. These receptors originate from a man younger than 30 in good health.

V and J are TRBV5-1 and TRBJ2-3; D is possibly TRBD2 (6 bases). This CDR3 spans 14 amino acids. The V end was cut by 2 bases, the J end by 5 bases, with 12 bases between. CDR1 and CDR2 from the germline V gene are SGHRS and YFSETQ. The CDR3 nucleotides read TGCGCCAGCAGCTTAGCGGGCGAGGAAGATACGCAGTATTTT. Translated, it gives CASSLAGEEDTQYF.

This clone appeared a single time. The V call is TRBV10-1, the J call TRBJ1-1, with TRBD1 matching over 7 bases. After removal of 8 bases from V and 4 bases from J, the junction contained 7 bases not matched to a gene. The V gene's germline CDR1 is WNHNN and CDR2 SYGVQD (reference sequence). The CDR3 loop spans 13 amino acids. The chain's CDR3 is CASLEQGITEAFF. The CDR3 DNA reads TGCGCCAGCCTAGAACAGGGGATCACTGAAGCTTTCTTT.